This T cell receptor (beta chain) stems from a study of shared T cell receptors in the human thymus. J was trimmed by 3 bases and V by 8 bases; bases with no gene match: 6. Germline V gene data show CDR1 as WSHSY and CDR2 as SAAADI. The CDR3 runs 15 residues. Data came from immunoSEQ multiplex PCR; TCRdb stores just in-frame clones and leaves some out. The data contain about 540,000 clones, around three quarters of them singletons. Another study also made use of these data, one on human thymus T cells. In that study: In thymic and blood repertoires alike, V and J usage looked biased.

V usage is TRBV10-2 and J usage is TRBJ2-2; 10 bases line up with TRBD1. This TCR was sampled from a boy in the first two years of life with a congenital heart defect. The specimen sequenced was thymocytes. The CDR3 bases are TGCGCCAGCCTCGACAGGGGGCCCGACACCGGGGAGCTGTTTTTT. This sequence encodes CASLDRGPDTGELFF.